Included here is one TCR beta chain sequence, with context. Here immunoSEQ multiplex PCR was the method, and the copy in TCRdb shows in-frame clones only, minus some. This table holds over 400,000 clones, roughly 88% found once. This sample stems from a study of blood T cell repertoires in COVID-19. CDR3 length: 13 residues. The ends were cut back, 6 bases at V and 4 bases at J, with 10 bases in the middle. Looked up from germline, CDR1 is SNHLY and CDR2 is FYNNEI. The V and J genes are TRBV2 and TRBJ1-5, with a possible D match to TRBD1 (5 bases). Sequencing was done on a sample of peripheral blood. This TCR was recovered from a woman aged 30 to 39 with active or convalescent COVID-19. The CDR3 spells CASRGRGNQPQHF. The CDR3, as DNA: TGTGCCAGCAGGGGGCGGGGTAATCAGCCCCAGCATTTT.